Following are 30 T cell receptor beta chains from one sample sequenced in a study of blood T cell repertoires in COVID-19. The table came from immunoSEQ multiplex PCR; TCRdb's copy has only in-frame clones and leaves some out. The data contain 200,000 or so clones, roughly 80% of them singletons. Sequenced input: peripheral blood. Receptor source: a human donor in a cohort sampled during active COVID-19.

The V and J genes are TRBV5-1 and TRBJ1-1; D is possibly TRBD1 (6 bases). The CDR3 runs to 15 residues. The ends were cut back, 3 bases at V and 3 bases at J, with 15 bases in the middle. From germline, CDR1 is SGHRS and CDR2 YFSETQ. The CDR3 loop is CASSSQGGRDTEAFF. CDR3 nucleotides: TGCGCCAGCAGCTCACAGGGTGGTAGGGACACTGAAGCTTTCTTT.

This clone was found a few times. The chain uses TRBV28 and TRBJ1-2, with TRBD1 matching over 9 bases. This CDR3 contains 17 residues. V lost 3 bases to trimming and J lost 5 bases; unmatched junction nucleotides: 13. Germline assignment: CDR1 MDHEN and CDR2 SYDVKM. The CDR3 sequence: CASSFTGGHTLFYGYTF. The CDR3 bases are TGTGCCAGCAGTTTTACAGGGGGCCACACTCTATTTTATGGCTACACCTTC.

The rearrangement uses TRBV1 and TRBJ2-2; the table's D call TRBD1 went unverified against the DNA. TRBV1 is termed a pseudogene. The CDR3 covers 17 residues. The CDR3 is CTSSQDVGTANTGELFF. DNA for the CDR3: TGCACCAGCAGCCAAGATGTCGGGACAGCGAACACCGGGGAGCTGTTTTTT.

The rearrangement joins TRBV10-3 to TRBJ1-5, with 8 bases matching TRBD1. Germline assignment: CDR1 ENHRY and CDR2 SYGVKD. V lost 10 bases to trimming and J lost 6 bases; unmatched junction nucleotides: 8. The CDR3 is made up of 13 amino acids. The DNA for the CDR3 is TGTGCCACGGCTGGACAGGGCGGTCAGCCCCAGCATTTT. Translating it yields CATAGQGGQPQHF.

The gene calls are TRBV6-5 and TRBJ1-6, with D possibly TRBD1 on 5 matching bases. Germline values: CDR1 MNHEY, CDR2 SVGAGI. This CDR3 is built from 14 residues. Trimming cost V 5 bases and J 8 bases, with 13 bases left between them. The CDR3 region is CASSQAPGDSPLHF. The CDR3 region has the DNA TGTGCCAGCAGTCAGGCCCCGGGGGATTCACCCCTCCACTTT.

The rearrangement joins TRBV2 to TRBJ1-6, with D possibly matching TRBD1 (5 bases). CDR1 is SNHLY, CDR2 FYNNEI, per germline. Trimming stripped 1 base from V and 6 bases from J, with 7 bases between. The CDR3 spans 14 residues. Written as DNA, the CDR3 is TGTGCCAGCAGTGAAGGGCAGGGTAATTCACCCCTCCACTTT. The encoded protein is CASSEGQGNSPLHF.

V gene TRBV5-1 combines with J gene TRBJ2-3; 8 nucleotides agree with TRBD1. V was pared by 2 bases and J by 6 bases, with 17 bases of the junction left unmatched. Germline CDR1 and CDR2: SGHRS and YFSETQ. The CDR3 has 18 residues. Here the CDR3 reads CASSLSVRSADRVDTQYF. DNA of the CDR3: TGCGCCAGCAGCTTATCGGTCCGATCCGCGGACAGGGTGGATACGCAGTATTTT.

Written as DNA, the CDR3 is TGTGCCAGCAGCTTACAGGGATCGTCCACTGAAGCTTTCTTT. Translated, it gives CASSLQGSSTEAFF. The chain combines TRBV13 with TRBJ1-1, with D perhaps matching TRBD1 (5 bases). Germline loops: CDR1 PRHDT, CDR2 FYEKMQ (reference sequence). The V gene lost 2 bases and the J gene lost 4 bases, with 11 bases spanning the gap. This CDR3 is built from 14 residues.

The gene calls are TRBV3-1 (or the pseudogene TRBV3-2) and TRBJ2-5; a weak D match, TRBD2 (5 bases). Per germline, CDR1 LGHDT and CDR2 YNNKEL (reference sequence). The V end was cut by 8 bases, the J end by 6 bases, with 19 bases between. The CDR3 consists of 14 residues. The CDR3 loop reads CASSRVKGEKTQYF. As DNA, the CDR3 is TGTGCCAGCTCTAGGGTGAAGGGAGAAAAGACCCAGTACTTC.

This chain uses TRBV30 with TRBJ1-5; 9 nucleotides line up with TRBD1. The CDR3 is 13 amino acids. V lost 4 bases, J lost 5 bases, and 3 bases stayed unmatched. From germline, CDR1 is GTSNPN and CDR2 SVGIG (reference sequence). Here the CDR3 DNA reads TGTGCCTGGACCACAGGGGGCCATCAGCCCCAGCATTTT. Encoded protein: CAWTTGGHQPQHF.

CDR3 protein: CASSLGLRGSPGWNTEAFF. The DNA of the CDR3 is TGTGCCAGCAGCTTAGGCCTAAGGGGATCCCCGGGTTGGAACACTGAAGCTTTCTTT. The V call is TRBV13, the J call TRBJ1-1, with D perhaps matching TRBD1 (5 bases). CDR3 length equals 19 residues. V lost 0 bases to trimming and J lost 1 base, with 21 bases between them. CDR1 and CDR2 (germline): PRHDT, FYEKMQ (reference sequence).

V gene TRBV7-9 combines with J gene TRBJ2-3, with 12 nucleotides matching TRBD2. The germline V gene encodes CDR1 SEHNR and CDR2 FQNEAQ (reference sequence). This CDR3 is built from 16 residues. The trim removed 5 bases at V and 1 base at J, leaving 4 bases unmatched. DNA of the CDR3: TGTGCCAGCAGCGCGCGACTAGCGGGGGGCACAGATACGCAGTATTTT. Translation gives CASSARLAGGTDTQYF.

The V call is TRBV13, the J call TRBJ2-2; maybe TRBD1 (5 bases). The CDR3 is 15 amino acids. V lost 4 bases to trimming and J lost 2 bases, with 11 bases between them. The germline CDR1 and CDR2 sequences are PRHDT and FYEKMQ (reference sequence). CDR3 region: CASSSQGFNTGELFF. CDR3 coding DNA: TGTGCCAGCAGCTCCCAGGGATTCAACACCGGGGAGCTGTTTTTT.

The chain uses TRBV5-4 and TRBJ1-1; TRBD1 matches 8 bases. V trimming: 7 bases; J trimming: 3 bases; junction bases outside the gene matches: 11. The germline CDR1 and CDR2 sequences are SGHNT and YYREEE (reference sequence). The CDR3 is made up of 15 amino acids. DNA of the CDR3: TGTGCCAGCCGGAGCTCACAGGGGGGGGACACTGAAGCTTTCTTT. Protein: CASRSSQGGDTEAFF.

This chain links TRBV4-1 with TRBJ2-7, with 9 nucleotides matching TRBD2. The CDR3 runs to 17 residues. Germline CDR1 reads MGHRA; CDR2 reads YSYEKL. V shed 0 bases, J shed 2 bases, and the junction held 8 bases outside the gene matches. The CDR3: CASSQERLAGFAYEQYF. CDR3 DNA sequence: TGCGCCAGCAGCCAAGAGCGCCTAGCGGGGTTCGCCTACGAGCAGTACTTC.

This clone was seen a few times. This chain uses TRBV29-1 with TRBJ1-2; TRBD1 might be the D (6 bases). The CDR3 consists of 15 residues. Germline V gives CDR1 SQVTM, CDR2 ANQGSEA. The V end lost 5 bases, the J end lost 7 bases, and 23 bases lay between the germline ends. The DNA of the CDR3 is TGCAGCGTTCGGGGCTGGCAGGGGCGAGAGCCTGGCTACACCTTC. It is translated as CSVRGWQGREPGYTF.

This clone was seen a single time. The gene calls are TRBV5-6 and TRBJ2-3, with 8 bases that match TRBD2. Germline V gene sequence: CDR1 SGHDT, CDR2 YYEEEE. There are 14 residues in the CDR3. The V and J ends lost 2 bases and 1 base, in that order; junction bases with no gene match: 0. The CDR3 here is CASSFSGGTDTQYF. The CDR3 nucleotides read TGTGCCAGCAGCTTTAGCGGGGGCACAGATACGCAGTATTTT.

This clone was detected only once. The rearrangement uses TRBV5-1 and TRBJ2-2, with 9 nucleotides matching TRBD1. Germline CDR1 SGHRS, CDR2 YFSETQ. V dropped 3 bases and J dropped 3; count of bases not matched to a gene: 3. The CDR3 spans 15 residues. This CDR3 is CASSYRDRDTGELFF. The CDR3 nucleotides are TGCGCCAGCAGCTACCGGGACAGGGACACCGGGGAGCTGTTTTTT.

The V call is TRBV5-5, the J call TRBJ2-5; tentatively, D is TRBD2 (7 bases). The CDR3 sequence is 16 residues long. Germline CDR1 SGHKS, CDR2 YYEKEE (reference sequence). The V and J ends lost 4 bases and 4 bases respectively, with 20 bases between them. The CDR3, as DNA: TGTGCCAGCAGCGGGGCGGGGGCTGGGTTGAGAGAGACCCAGTACTTC. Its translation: CASSGAGAGLRETQYF.

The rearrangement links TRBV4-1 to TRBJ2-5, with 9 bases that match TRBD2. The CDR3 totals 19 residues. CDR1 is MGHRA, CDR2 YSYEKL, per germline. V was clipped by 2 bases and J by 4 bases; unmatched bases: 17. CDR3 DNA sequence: TGCGCCAGCAGCCAATTCTATCCGGGTAGCGGGAGACGTGCAGAGACCCAGTACTTC. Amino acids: CASSQFYPGSGRRAETQYF.

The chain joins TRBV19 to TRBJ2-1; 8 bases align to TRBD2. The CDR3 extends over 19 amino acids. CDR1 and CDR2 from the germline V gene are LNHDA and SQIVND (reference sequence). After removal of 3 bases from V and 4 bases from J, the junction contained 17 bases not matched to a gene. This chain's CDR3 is CASSMLVAGSLNIYNEQFF. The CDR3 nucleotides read TGTGCCAGTAGTATGTTGGTAGCGGGGTCCTTAAATATTTACAATGAGCAGTTCTTC.

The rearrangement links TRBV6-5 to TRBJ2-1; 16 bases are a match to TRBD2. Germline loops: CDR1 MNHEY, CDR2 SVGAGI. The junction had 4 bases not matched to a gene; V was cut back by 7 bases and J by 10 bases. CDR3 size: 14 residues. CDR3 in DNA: TGTGCCAGCAACCGGGGACTAGCGGGAGGGGAGCAGTTCTTC. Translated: CASNRGLAGGEQFF.

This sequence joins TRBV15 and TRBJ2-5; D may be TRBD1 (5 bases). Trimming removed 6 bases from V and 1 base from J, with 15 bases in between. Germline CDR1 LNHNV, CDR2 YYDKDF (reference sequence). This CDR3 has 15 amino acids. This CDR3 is CATSNSKGIQETQYF. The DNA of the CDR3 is TGTGCCACCAGTAATTCTAAGGGGATCCAAGAGACCCAGTACTTC.

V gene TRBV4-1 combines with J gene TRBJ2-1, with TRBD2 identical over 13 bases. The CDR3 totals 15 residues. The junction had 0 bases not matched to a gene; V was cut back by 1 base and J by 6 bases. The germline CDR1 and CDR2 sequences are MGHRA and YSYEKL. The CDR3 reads CASSQGTSGSNEQFF. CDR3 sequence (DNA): TGCGCCAGCAGCCAAGGGACTAGCGGGAGCAATGAGCAGTTCTTC.

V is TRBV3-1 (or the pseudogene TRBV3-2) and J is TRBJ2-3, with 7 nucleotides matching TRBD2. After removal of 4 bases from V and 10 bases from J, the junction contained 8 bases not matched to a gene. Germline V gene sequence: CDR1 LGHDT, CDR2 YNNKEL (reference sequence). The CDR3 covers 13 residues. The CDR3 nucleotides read TGTGCCAGCAGCCCTTCACTAGCGATCGCGCAGTATTTT. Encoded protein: CASSPSLAIAQYF.

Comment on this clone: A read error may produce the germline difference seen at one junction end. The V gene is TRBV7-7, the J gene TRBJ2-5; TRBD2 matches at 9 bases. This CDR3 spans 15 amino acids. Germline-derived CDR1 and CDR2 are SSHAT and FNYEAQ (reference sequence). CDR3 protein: CASSLAGASQETQYF. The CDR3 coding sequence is TGTGCTAGCAGCTTAGCGGGGGCATCGCAAGAGACCCAGTACTTC.

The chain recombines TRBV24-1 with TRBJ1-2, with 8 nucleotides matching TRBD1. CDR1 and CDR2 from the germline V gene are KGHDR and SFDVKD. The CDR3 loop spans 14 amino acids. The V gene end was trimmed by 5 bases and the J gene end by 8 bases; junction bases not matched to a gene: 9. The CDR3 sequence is CATSVGQGNSGYTF. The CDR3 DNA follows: TGTGCCACCAGTGTCGGACAGGGAAATTCAGGCTACACCTTC.

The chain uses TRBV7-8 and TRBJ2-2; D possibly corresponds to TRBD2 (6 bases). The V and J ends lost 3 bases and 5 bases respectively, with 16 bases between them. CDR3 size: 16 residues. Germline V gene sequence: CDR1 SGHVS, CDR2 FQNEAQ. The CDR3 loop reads CASSLRDPPGTGELFF. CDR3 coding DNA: TGTGCCAGCAGCTTGCGGGACCCTCCAGGGACCGGGGAGCTGTTTTTT.

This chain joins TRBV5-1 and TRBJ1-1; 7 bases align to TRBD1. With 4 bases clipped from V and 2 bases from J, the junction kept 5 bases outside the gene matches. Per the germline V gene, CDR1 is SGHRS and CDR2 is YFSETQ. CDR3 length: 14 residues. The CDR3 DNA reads TGCGCCAGCAGCAGTGGGACAGACAACACTGAAGCTTTCTTT. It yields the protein CASSSGTDNTEAFF.

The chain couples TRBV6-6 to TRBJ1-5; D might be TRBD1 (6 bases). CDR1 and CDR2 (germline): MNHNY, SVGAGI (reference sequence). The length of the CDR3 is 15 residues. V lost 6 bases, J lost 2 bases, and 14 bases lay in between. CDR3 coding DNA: TGTGCCAGCAGGCAGGAGGGGGGGCGCAATCAGCCCCAGCATTTT. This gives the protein CASRQEGGRNQPQHF.